Listed here are 10 T cell receptor beta chains from one sample, sequenced in a study of T cell clusters in autoimmune cytopenias (dated by TCRdb to 2018 to 2020). For each sample, TRB amplification used 200 to 250 ng of peripheral blood genomic DNA, equal to about 38,000 genome equivalents. Data came from an Illumina MiSeq. TRB rearrangements were amplified by multiplex PCR following a touch-down protocol, with the TRB-A and TRB-B primer pools mixed in one tube. Following TCRdb reprocessing, every CDR3 protein sequence forms one entry, and DNA is not provided. For this sample, the table gives about 15,000 distinct CDR3 sequences. The ten largest clones capture approximately 2.2% of the sample. Sequenced sample: peripheral blood. These receptors all come from a human donor with an autoimmune cytopenia or autoimmune hepatitis (not recorded which).

The chain joins TRBV18 to TRBJ1-1; TCRdb returns TRBD1, unconfirmable since there is no DNA. This CDR3 spans 15 amino acids. CDR1 KGHSH and CDR2 LQKENI come from the germline V gene. This CDR3 is CASSPPLGVGTEAFF. The whole variable domain, remainder taken from reference TRBV18 and TRBJ1-1, is NAGVMQNPRHLVRRRGQEARLRCSPMKGHSHVYWYRQLPEEGLKFMVYLQKENIIDESGMPKERFSAEFPKEGPSILRIQQVVRGDSAAYFCASSPPLGVGTEAFFGQGTRLTVV.

This chain joins TRBV5-1 and TRBJ2-1; there is no DNA to check the TCRdb D call of TRBD2. The CDR3 runs 15 residues. In germline, CDR1 is SGHRS, CDR2 YFSETQ. The CDR3 sequence: CASSSGLAGVDEQFF.

The chain uses TRBV10-3 and TRBJ1-1; TCRdb proposes TRBD1, but this gene call is untestable without DNA. Germline lookup yields CDR1 ENHRY and CDR2 SYGVKD. CDR3 length equals 14 residues. CDR3 protein: CAISESGGNTEAFF.

This rearrangement joins TRBV10-3 to TRBJ2-3; TCRdb selects TRBD2, and the lack of DNA leaves this call unchecked. Germline V CDR1 and CDR2: ENHRY, SYGVKD. The CDR3 runs to 13 residues. This chain's CDR3 is CAITAGVGDTQYF.

By frequency, this clonotype is medium-sized. The chain employs TRBV5-4 and TRBJ2-3; TCRdb indicates TRBD2, and absent DNA this call remains unverified. Germline-derived CDR1 and CDR2 are SGHNT and YYREEE (reference sequence). The CDR3 sequence is 19 residues long. The CDR3 spells CASSSEGLAGGFSTDTQYF.

The chain recombines TRBV27 with TRBJ2-1; absent DNA, TCRdb's TRBD2 call cannot be checked. CDR3 size: 14 residues. Germline V gene data show CDR1 as MNHEY and CDR2 as SMNVEV (reference sequence). CDR3 in amino acids: CASSLGLAGSEQFF.

The V call is TRBV5-6, the J call TRBJ2-3; TCRdb proposes TRBD2, but this gene call is untestable without DNA. From germline, CDR1 is SGHDT and CDR2 YYEEEE. The CDR3 has 16 residues. The CDR3 sequence is CASSHGLAGAPDTQYF.

In terms of frequency, this clonotype is medium-sized. The chain combines TRBV29-1 with TRBJ1-4; there is no DNA to check the TCRdb D call of TRBD1. The germline gives CDR1 SQVTM, CDR2 ANQGSEA. The CDR3 consists of 13 residues. The CDR3 sequence: CSGTDPPNEKLFF.

The chain combines TRBV19 with TRBJ1-5; TCRdb lists TRBD1, though no DNA is available to test this call. The germline CDR1 and CDR2 sequences are LNHDA and SQIVND (reference sequence). The CDR3 has 16 amino acids. The CDR3 spells CASSMGSGPGKQPQHF.

V and J are TRBV5-6 and TRBJ1-5; TCRdb designates TRBD1, a call that cannot be tested without DNA. CDR1 is SGHDT, CDR2 YYEEEE, per germline. The CDR3 contains 13 residues. The CDR3 sequence is CASSKYGGQPQHF.